This TCR beta chain was retrieved from a study of CD8+CD57+ T cells in acquired aplastic anemia (dated by TCRdb to 2017 to 2018). At the level of the whole study: A mean of approximately 3 ug of DNA, ranging from about 0.2 to 27.4 ug, was extracted from sorted CD4+ and CD8+ cells. A CD8+CD57+ expansion meant a frequency higher than the mean frequency seen in healthy subjects. The study at large found these results: Approximately 27 CD8+ CDR3 sequences were found in both patients and controls but appeared to be highly expressed in patients and within the immunodominant clones of the patients. Patients and healthy controls showed no significant difference in CD8+ Simpson's diversity (P=0.060).

This clonotype was recorded many times. Its target antigen remains unknown. Within one base of it there is no much larger clone, and no base qualities were kept. V trim: 6 bases; J trim: 3 bases; unmatched bases: 10. CDR1 and CDR2 are drawn from the germline V gene (reference sequence): DFQATT, SNEGSKA. The CDR3 starts with the cysteine, ends with the phenylalanine, and has 15 residues. The read is trimmed to its CDR3 DNA, 45 bases read in frame from base 1. Expansion of CD8+CD57+ cells had been shown by flow cytometry in the patients chosen for sequencing. Every patient had severe acquired aplastic anemia, diagnosed using the International Study of Aplastic Anemia and Agranulocytosis and Camitta criteria. At the time blood was sampled, none of the patients had received any therapy. In the study, sorted CD4+ and CD8+ blood T cells from patients with severe aplastic anemia and from healthy subjects underwent deep sequencing of TCR repertoires. Patients were enrolled under clinicaltrials.gov protocols 00001620, 01623167, 00001397, 00071045, 00081523 and 00961064 in the USA. Ficoll-Paque density gradient centrifugation was used to isolate peripheral blood mononuclear cells. CD4+ and CD8+ T cells were sorted by FACS or magnetic beads before DNA extraction.

Genomic DNA was used as template for profiling of TCR beta VDJ combinations and CDR3 sequences. An Illumina HiSeq 2000 was the platform used for TCR repertoire sequencing. The study's own analysis went as follows. TRBV/TRBJ rearrangement plots, CDR3 size and DJ length profiles, and Simpson's diversity index were used to assess repertoires. The immunodominant clone was defined as the most abundant DNA sequence in deep sequencing data. CDR3 amino acid sequences were checked for sharing between subjects and were compared against published repertoires and the VDJdb database. TCRdb reprocessed the public reads (quality trimming at Q25 with fastp, clone calling with MiXCR) and kept in-frame beta chains. Each entry is one CDR3 protein sequence, shown with its most common DNA and genes. TCRdb, not the original authors, processed these V and J calls. The sample profile shows about 180,000 distinct CDR3 sequences; around 50% of them were found once. The ten largest clones capture 13% of the sample.

Recombination joined TRBV20-1 with TRBJ2-7; 11 middle bases align to TRBD1. The receptor's source is a human donor with aplastic anemia. The specimen was sorted CD4+, CD8+, or CD8+CD57+ T cells (not recorded which) from PBMCs. The CDR3 is CSAEIRDRGGYEQYF. The DNA is TGCAGTGCGGAAATCCGGGACAGGGGGGGCTACGAGCAGTACTTC.